The next 26 T cell receptor beta chains were all read from a single sample in a study of blood T cell repertoires in COVID-19. Clones were read by immunoSEQ multiplex PCR, and TCRdb kept only the in-frame ones, dropping some. This repertoire shows about 200,000 clones, roughly 75% found once; its top ten account for about 5.5%. The specimen was peripheral blood. These receptors originate from a woman in her 70s with acute or convalescent COVID-19.

This clone showed up just once. The CDR3 nucleotides read TGTGCCAGCAGTGGACTAGGTCGCGAGCAGTACTTC. Amino acids: CASSGLGREQYF. The genes are TRBV27 and TRBJ2-7, with TRBD2 matching 7 bases. The germline CDR1 and CDR2 sequences are MNHEY and SMNVEV (reference sequence). The junction had 4 bases not matched to a gene; V was cut back by 5 bases and J by 6 bases. CDR3 length equals 12 residues.

The V gene is TRBV5-4, the J gene TRBJ2-2, with 15 nucleotides matching TRBD2. Germline assignment: CDR1 SGHNT and CDR2 YYREEE (reference sequence). The CDR3 is 16 residues long. V trimming: 2 bases; J trimming: 5 bases; junction bases outside the gene matches: 1. DNA for the CDR3: TGTGCCAGCAGCTTCGGGACTAGCGGGAGGACCGGGGAGCTGTTTTTT. Translation gives CASSFGTSGRTGELFF.

V is TRBV28 and J is TRBJ1-2, with 8 bases identical to TRBD1. The J segment lost 2 bases and the V segment lost 6 bases, leaving 5 bases of the junction unmatched. CDR3 length: 14 amino acids. CDR1 and CDR2 from the germline V gene are MDHEN and SYDVKM. The CDR3 DNA reads as TGTGCCAGCAGACGGACAGGGAAGAACTATGGCTACACCTTC. Residues: CASRRTGKNYGYTF.

The chain uses TRBV7-2 and TRBJ1-3, with 12 bases matching TRBD1. The CDR3 extends over 18 amino acids. Per the germline V gene, CDR1 is SGHTA and CDR2 is FQGNSA. Losses at the gene ends were 2 bases for V and 0 bases for J; bases not matched to a gene: 5. CDR3 protein: CASSLSGTGGNSGNTIYF. The CDR3 coding sequence is TGTGCCAGCAGCTTATCCGGGACAGGGGGCAACTCTGGAAACACCATATATTTT.

This chain links TRBV9 with TRBJ2-1; TRBD2 might be the D (5 bases). Germline V lookup: CDR1 SGDLS, CDR2 YYNGEE. CDR3 length equals 13 residues. Trimming pared 0 bases from V and 14 bases from J, leaving 15 bases between. The CDR3 loop is CASSVDSGSLKFF. Written as DNA, the CDR3 is TGTGCCAGCAGCGTAGATAGTGGGAGCCTCAAGTTCTTC.

The V gene is TRBV5-4, the J gene TRBJ2-1; 9 bases align to TRBD1. This CDR3 spans 16 amino acids. CDR1 is SGHNT, CDR2 YYREEE, per germline (reference sequence). The junction had 9 bases not matched to a gene; V was cut back by 4 bases and J by 4 bases. The DNA of the CDR3 is TGTGCCAGCAGCGAGAGATTACAGGGGGCTTACAATGAGCAGTTCTTC. This translates into CASSERLQGAYNEQFF.

This clone was detected a few times. This chain connects TRBV27 to TRBJ2-7; perhaps TRBD1 as D (6 bases). V lost 5 bases and J lost 1, with 12 bases in between. Germline CDR1 MNHEY, CDR2 SMNVEV (reference sequence). The CDR3 loop spans 14 amino acids. The CDR3 reads CASSRTDSSYEQYF. CDR3 sequence (DNA): TGTGCCAGCAGTCGAACGGACAGTTCCTACGAGCAGTACTTC.

The chain joins TRBV5-1 to TRBJ2-1; 10 bases are a match to TRBD1. Germline V lookup: CDR1 SGHRS, CDR2 YFSETQ. Losses at the gene ends were 0 bases for V and 4 bases for J; bases not matched to a gene: 4. This CDR3 is built from 16 residues. CDR3 sequence: CASSLGGTGVYNEQFF. CDR3 bases: TGCGCCAGCAGCTTGGGTGGGACAGGGGTTTACAATGAGCAGTTCTTC.

There are a few counts of this clone. The chain has TRBV6-2 or TRBV6-3 and TRBJ2-3, with 13 bases lining up with TRBD2. V lost 1 base and J lost 4; bases outside the gene matches: 2. From germline, CDR1 is MNHEY and CDR2 SVGEGT. There are 16 residues in the CDR3. The CDR3 nucleotides read TGTGCCAGCAGTTACTACGGACTAGCGGGGGCAGATACGCAGTATTTT. Amino acid sequence: CASSYYGLAGADTQYF.

The CDR3 spells CASSPGTGGFSYEQYF. Written as DNA, the CDR3 is TGTGCCAGCAGCCCCGGGACAGGGGGGTTCTCCTACGAGCAGTACTTC. The rearrangement links TRBV7-6 to TRBJ2-7, with 11 positions matching TRBD1. V lost 5 bases and J lost 0; bases outside the gene matches: 6. Looked up from germline, CDR1 is SGHVS and CDR2 is FNYEAQ. The CDR3 loop spans 16 amino acids.

V and J are TRBV5-1 and TRBJ2-2; D possibly corresponds to TRBD2 (5 bases). Trimming stripped 4 bases from V and 1 base from J, with 14 bases between. This CDR3 has 16 amino acids. Germline V lookup: CDR1 SGHRS, CDR2 YFSETQ. DNA of the CDR3: TGCGCCAGCAGCCTTGGACGGACTCAGAACACCGGGGAGCTGTTTTTT. Its protein product is CASSLGRTQNTGELFF.

The chain carries TRBV6-1 and TRBJ1-1; D gene uncertain. The CDR3 loop spans 13 amino acids. Germline CDR1 MNHNS, CDR2 SASEGT. V was clipped by 5 bases and J by 1 base, with 8 bases between them. As DNA, the CDR3 is TGTGCCAGCAGTCCGTCAGGGAACACTGAAGCTTTCTTT. It is translated as CASSPSGNTEAFF.

This chain connects TRBV5-1 to TRBJ2-6, with TRBD1 matching over 11 bases. CDR3 size: 15 residues. Germline assignment: CDR1 SGHRS and CDR2 YFSETQ. CDR3 sequence (DNA): TGCGCAACCGGGACAGGGGGATCTGGGGCCAACGTCCTGACTTTC. Translation: CATGTGGSGANVLTF.

This chain joins TRBV28 and TRBJ1-3, with D unresolved. CDR1 MDHEN and CDR2 SYDVKM come from the germline V gene. Trimming took 6 bases from V and 4 from J, leaving 13 bases between them. This CDR3 contains 14 residues. The CDR3 region has the DNA TGTGCCAGCAGAGAGGGAGGTACGGGAAACACCATATATTTT. Translation gives CASREGGTGNTIYF. The full variable domain, its missing parts supplied by reference TRBV28 and TRBJ1-3, is DVKVTQSSRYLVKRTGEKVFLECVQDMDHENMFWYRQDPGLGLRLIYFSYDVKMKEKGDIPEGYSVSREKKERFSLILESASTNQTSMYLCASREGGTGNTIYFGEGSWLTVV.

The chain carries TRBV6-1 and TRBJ1-1, with 8 bases that match TRBD1. Losses at the gene ends were 10 bases for V and 12 bases for J; bases not matched to a gene: 10. The CDR3 runs to 11 residues. The germline gives CDR1 MNHNS, CDR2 SASEGT. The CDR3 is CATFGTGRPFF. The CDR3 DNA reads TGTGCCACCTTTGGGACAGGCAGGCCTTTCTTT.

The count of this clone is one. This chain uses TRBV19 with TRBJ1-1, with D possibly being TRBD1 (6 bases). CDR1 and CDR2 from the germline V gene are LNHDA and SQIVND (reference sequence). This CDR3 comprises 15 residues. Trimming cost V 2 bases and J 3 bases, with 13 bases left between them. CDR3 sequence: CASSINAGAYTEAFF. The CDR3 DNA reads TGTGCCAGTAGTATAAATGCAGGGGCGTACACTGAAGCTTTCTTT.

The rearrangement links TRBV5-1 to TRBJ1-6; TRBD1 matches 10 bases. The V and J ends lost 4 bases and 7 bases, in that order; junction bases with no gene match: 8. The CDR3 totals 16 residues. Germline V gene data show CDR1 as SGHRS and CDR2 as YFSETQ. The DNA of the CDR3 is TGCGCCAGCAGCACCCGGGACAGGGGACCCAATTCACCCCTCCACTTT. It translates to CASSTRDRGPNSPLHF.

This clone was counted a few times. The chain is built from TRBV3-1 (or the pseudogene TRBV3-2) and TRBJ1-1, with 7 bases matching TRBD1. V lost 3 bases and J lost 9; bases outside the gene matches: 10. CDR1 and CDR2 from the germline V gene are LGHDT and YNNKEL (reference sequence). This CDR3 has 14 amino acids. The CDR3 DNA sequence: TGTGCCAGCAGCCATTCTGGGGACAGTCACCAAGCTTTCTTT. This codes for CASSHSGDSHQAFF.

The chain uses TRBV2 and TRBJ1-1, with a tentative D call TRBD1 (5 bases). Between the trimmed V and J ends, which lost 8 bases and 6 bases, there was a span of 13 bases. CDR3 length: 12 residues. Germline CDR1 is SNHLY and CDR2 is FYNNEI. The CDR3 region is CASLRGRAEAFF. The CDR3, as DNA: TGTGCCAGCTTGCGGGGGAGGGCTGAAGCTTTCTTT.

V gene TRBV24-1 combines with J gene TRBJ2-1; D call uncertain. The CDR3 length is 17 residues. V gave up 1 base and J gave up 5 bases, with 17 bases separating them. CDR1 is KGHDR, CDR2 SFDVKD, per germline. As DNA, the CDR3 is TGTGCCACCAGTGATTTCCCACTACTTAATCTTAACAATGAGCAGTTCTTC. Amino acids: CATSDFPLLNLNNEQFF.

The rearrangement joins TRBV5-1 to TRBJ2-7; 10 bases align to TRBD1. CDR1 is SGHRS and CDR2 is YFSETQ in the germline V gene. V was clipped by 4 bases and J by 7 bases; unmatched bases: 11. The CDR3 sequence is 15 residues long. This chain's CDR3 is CASSVRDRGVWEQYF. Here the CDR3 DNA reads TGCGCCAGCAGCGTACGGGACAGGGGCGTCTGGGAGCAGTACTTC.

The genes are TRBV7-9 and TRBJ2-5, with TRBD1 matching over 7 bases. V lost 5 bases, J lost 1 base, and 13 bases stayed unmatched. This CDR3 is 17 amino acids long. CDR1 and CDR2 from the germline V gene are SEHNR and FQNEAQ (reference sequence). The CDR3 region has the DNA TGTGCCAGCAGCAGTAACAGGGGCTCGTATCCCCAAGAGACCCAGTACTTC. This translates into CASSSNRGSYPQETQYF. Full variable domain (remainder filled in from reference TRBV7-9 and TRBJ2-5): DTGVSQNPRHKITKRGQNVTFRCDPISEHNRLYWYRQTLGQGPEFLTYFQNEAQLEKSRLLSDRFSAERPKGSFSTLEIQRTEQGDSAMYLCASSSNRGSYPQETQYFGPGTRLLVL.

This clone was seen only a few times. This CDR3 is also generated by other DNA sequences in the sample. The CDR3 DNA sequence: TGTGCCAGCAGCCAAGGGGTAGCGGGAGTCTACAATGAGCAGTTCTTC. Translation: CASSQGVAGVYNEQFF. The rearrangement links TRBV4-2 to TRBJ2-1; 9 bases match TRBD2. Germline V gives CDR1 LGHNA, CDR2 YNFKEQ. The CDR3 is made up of 16 amino acids. V was pared by 1 base and J by 3 bases, with 4 bases of the junction left unmatched.

This chain links TRBV9 with TRBJ2-7, with 7 bases that match TRBD2. This CDR3 spans 13 amino acids. The trim removed 0 bases at V and 5 bases at J, leaving 2 bases unmatched. The germline CDR1 and CDR2 sequences are SGDLS and YYNGEE. The CDR3 DNA sequence: TGTGCCAGCAGCGTAGGGGACTACAACGAGCAGTACTTC. Translating it yields CASSVGDYNEQYF.

This chain uses TRBV30 with TRBJ1-5; D uncertain. The CDR3 totals 12 residues. V was cut by 0 bases and J by 4 bases, with 4 bases left in between. Germline values: CDR1 GTSNPN, CDR2 SVGIG (reference sequence). CDR3 region: CAWSVGNQPQHF. The CDR3 DNA is TGTGCCTGGAGTGTCGGGAATCAGCCCCAGCATTTT.

V and J are TRBV29-1 and TRBJ1-5; D is uncertain. The germline gives CDR1 SQVTM, CDR2 ANQGSEA. Trimming removed 2 bases at V and 2 bases at J, with 7 bases between. The CDR3 length is 13 residues. CDR3 nucleotide sequence: TGCAGCGTTGAACACGGTCGCAATCAGCCCCAGCATTTT. Translated: CSVEHGRNQPQHF. The variable domain in full, completed from reference TRBV29-1 and TRBJ1-5, reads SAVISQKPSRDICQRGTSLTIQCQVDSQVTMMFWYRQQPGQSLTLIATANQGSEATYESGFVIDKFPISRPNLTFSTLTVSNMSPEDSSIYLCSVEHGRNQPQHFGDGTRLSIL.